This T cell receptor beta chain was retrieved from a study of early T cells in non-severe SARS-CoV-2 infection. Across the whole study: Sequencing of unsorted whole blood was done on bulk RNA, leaving chains unpaired.

Overall study findings and caveats: The study's VDJdb matching favored anti-spike CD8 responses and missed private and CD4 specificities.

There are 11 residues in the CDR3. Germline CDR1 reads MDHEN; CDR2 reads SYDVKM. The germline V and J ends were trimmed by 3 bases and 4 bases, with 3 bases remaining between them. Individual cDNA molecules received unique molecular identifiers during library preparation. TCRdb used MiXCR to reprocess the 5' RACE reads, holding one entry per CDR3 protein. The profile shows approximately 90,000 distinct CDR3 sequences, approximately 11% of them singletons. This clonotype showed up just a few times. The antigen remains unidentified. This TCR was recovered from an adult who was a healthcare worker with PCR-confirmed SARS-CoV-2 infection or an uninfected control (not recorded which). V is TRBV28 and J is TRBJ1-2; D unclear. Sequences were derived from whole blood, sampled at baseline. DNA for the CDR3: TGTGCCAGCAGTTTTGCCTATGGCTACACCTTC. It specifies CASSFAYGYTF.